This T cell receptor (beta chain) emerged from a study of sequential checkpoint blockade in melanoma. About the research overall: DNA from 70 to 95 pretreatment tumor samples underwent TCRβ immunosequencing. Whole-study findings and limits: Response in arm A was associated with pretreatment TIL clonality.

Germline CDR1 is MGHRA and CDR2 is YSYEKL. CDR3 size: 15 residues. The trim removed 6 bases at V and 5 bases at J, leaving 8 bases unmatched. The assay was immunoSEQ multiplex PCR, and TCRdb's table has in-frame clones only and misses some. Among about 3,400 clones listed, over 20% were seen once. Points on this clone: The antigen is not known.

The sample's treatment: randomized to nivolumab then ipilimumab (arm A) or the reverse (arm B). None of the patients previously received DNA-damaging chemotherapy. The sequence was obtained from a human donor with melanoma. J is TRBJ2-1 and V is TRBV4-1, with 9 bases identical to TRBD1. The specimen comprised tumor tissue (inferred from file names), sampled from a patient given nivolumab and ipilimumab in sequence. The CDR3 loop is CASRRGQGKDNEQFF. The CDR3 DNA follows: TGCGCCAGCAGGAGGGGACAGGGAAAAGACAATGAGCAGTTCTTC.